The 14 T cell receptor beta chains in this list originate from one sample, sequenced in a study of blood T cell repertoires in COVID-19. The protocol was immunoSEQ multiplex PCR, while the TCRdb copy is restricted to in-frame clones and leaves out a portion. Of about 220,000 clones in the sample, roughly 88% were seen once. The sequenced material came from PBMCs or T cells enriched from blood (not recorded which). Receptors originate from a woman in her 50s with acute COVID-19.

CDR3 in amino acids: CASSRDRGGSGANVLTF. The CDR3 DNA sequence: TGTGCCAGTAGCCGGGACAGGGGGGGTTCTGGGGCCAACGTCCTGACTTTC. The V and J genes are TRBV19 and TRBJ2-6; 11 bases agree with TRBD1. Germline-derived CDR1 and CDR2 are LNHDA and SQIVND (reference sequence). The CDR3 runs to 17 residues. Trimming cost V 6 bases and J 1 base; bases outside gene matches: 5. The full variable domain, in which reference TRBV19 and TRBJ2-6 provide the parts outside the CDR3, is DGGITQSPKYLFRKEGQNVTLSCEQNLNHDAMYWYRQDPGQGLRLIYYSQIVNDFQKGDIAEGYSVSREKKESFPLTVTSAQKNPTAFYLCASSRDRGGSGANVLTFGAGSRLTVL.

This chain uses TRBV12-3 or TRBV12-4 with TRBJ1-5, with no clear D. This CDR3 contains 12 residues. Trimming stripped 5 bases from V and 5 bases from J, with 7 bases between. CDR3 nucleotide sequence: TGTGCCAGCAGTGGGAGATATCAGCCCCAGCATTTT. Its protein is CASSGRYQPQHF.

The J gene is TRBJ2-1, the V gene TRBV10-3; 14 bases are a match to TRBD2. The CDR3 has 15 residues. V was pared by 6 bases and J by 8 bases, with 6 bases of the junction left unmatched. Germline CDR1 reads ENHRY; CDR2 reads SYGVKD. The CDR3 region has the DNA TGTGCCATCAGAGAAGGGACTAGCGGGAGCCATGAGCAGTTCTTC. It yields the protein CAIREGTSGSHEQFF.

J is TRBJ2-7 and V is TRBV4-3; 8 bases map to TRBD1. Germline values: CDR1 LGHNA, CDR2 YSLEER. J was trimmed by 0 bases and V by 3 bases; bases with no gene match: 4. This CDR3 has 15 amino acids. The CDR3 region has the DNA TGCGCCAGCAGCCAGGACAGGGCAAGCTCCTACGAGCAGTACTTC. It encodes CASSQDRASSYEQYF.

This clone was found a few times. The genes are TRBV9 and TRBJ1-3; D possibly corresponds to TRBD1 (6 bases). The V and J ends lost 3 bases and 3 bases respectively, with 13 bases between them. CDR1 is SGDLS and CDR2 is YYNGEE in the germline V gene. This CDR3 has 15 amino acids. The CDR3 bases are TGTGCCAGCAGCGCCCTTGGGGGCGGTGGAAACACCATATATTTT. It specifies CASSALGGGGNTIYF.

This chain uses TRBV5-1 with TRBJ2-7, with TRBD2 identical over 7 bases. Germline CDR1 is SGHRS and CDR2 is YFSETQ. V lost 3 bases to trimming and J lost 4 bases; unmatched junction nucleotides: 10. This CDR3 has 15 residues. In nucleotides, the CDR3 is TGCGCCAGCAGCTGGGCGGGCGGGAGCACGTACGAGCAGTACTTC. This encodes CASSWAGGSTYEQYF.

The chain links TRBV28 to TRBJ2-3; D is unresolved. Germline lookup yields CDR1 MDHEN and CDR2 SYDVKM. This CDR3 comprises 12 residues. Trimming shortened V by 4 bases and J by 8 bases, and 10 bases separated the two germline ends. CDR3 in DNA: TGTGCCAGCAGTTCCCTCTTTTCTACGCAGTATTTT. This gives the protein CASSSLFSTQYF.

The chain uses TRBV28 and TRBJ1-1; the D is unclear. The CDR3 has 13 residues. Trimming took off 5 bases at V and 11 bases at J, with 18 bases between the two ends. From germline, CDR1 is MDHEN and CDR2 SYDVKM. The CDR3 DNA is TGTGCCAGCAGTCGCGCGGGTTCTCCGGGCGCTTTCTTT. Translation gives CASSRAGSPGAFF.

J is TRBJ2-5 and V is TRBV4-3, with D unclear. The CDR3 has 15 residues. Between the trimmed V and J ends, which lost 0 bases and 0 bases, there was a span of 8 bases. In germline, CDR1 is LGHNA, CDR2 YSLEER. The chain's CDR3 is CASSQDLNNQETQYF. The CDR3 nucleotides read TGCGCCAGCAGCCAAGATCTTAACAACCAAGAGACCCAGTACTTC.

The chain carries TRBV29-1 and TRBJ2-3; D unclear. V was shortened by 2 bases and J by 7 bases, with 4 bases between the two germline ends. This CDR3 is 10 amino acids long. The germline gives CDR1 SQVTM, CDR2 ANQGSEA. Written as DNA, the CDR3 is TGCAGCGTTGAATACAATACGCAGTATTTT. The encoded protein is CSVEYNTQYF.

The chain employs TRBV4-2 and TRBJ2-1, with 9 positions matching TRBD2. The CDR3 has 15 residues. With 4 bases clipped from V and 9 bases from J, the junction kept 10 bases outside the gene matches. Germline CDR1 reads LGHNA; CDR2 reads YNFKEQ. CDR3 DNA: TGTGCCAGCAGCCCAGCGGGAGGCACGTTAGGTGAGCAGTTCTTC. Protein product: CASSPAGGTLGEQFF.

The chain links TRBV6-5 to TRBJ2-2; 10 bases align to TRBD2. The CDR3 loop spans 15 amino acids. The trim removed 4 bases at V and 6 bases at J, leaving 5 bases unmatched. Germline values: CDR1 MNHEY, CDR2 SVGAGI. The CDR3 reads CASSSSGRAPGELFF. CDR3 bases: TGTGCCAGCAGTTCCAGCGGGAGGGCCCCCGGGGAGCTGTTTTTT.

This chain links TRBV14 with TRBJ2-7; 9 positions match TRBD2. The CDR3 consists of 14 residues. CDR1 and CDR2 from the germline V gene are SGHDN and FVKESK. The junction had 3 bases not matched to a gene; V was cut back by 4 bases and J by 2 bases. The CDR3 loop is CASSLLAGTYEQYF. The CDR3 nucleotides read TGTGCCAGCAGCCTGCTAGCGGGAACCTACGAGCAGTACTTC.

This clone has just one count. The V gene is TRBV29-1, the J gene TRBJ1-5, with D maybe TRBD1 (6 bases). Trimming removed 6 bases at V and 3 bases at J, with 12 bases between. There are 13 residues in the CDR3. CDR1 and CDR2 from the germline V gene are SQVTM and ANQGSEA. CDR3 DNA sequence: TGCAGCGTCGAACAGGGCCTCAATCAGCCCCAGCATTTT. Amino acids: CSVEQGLNQPQHF.